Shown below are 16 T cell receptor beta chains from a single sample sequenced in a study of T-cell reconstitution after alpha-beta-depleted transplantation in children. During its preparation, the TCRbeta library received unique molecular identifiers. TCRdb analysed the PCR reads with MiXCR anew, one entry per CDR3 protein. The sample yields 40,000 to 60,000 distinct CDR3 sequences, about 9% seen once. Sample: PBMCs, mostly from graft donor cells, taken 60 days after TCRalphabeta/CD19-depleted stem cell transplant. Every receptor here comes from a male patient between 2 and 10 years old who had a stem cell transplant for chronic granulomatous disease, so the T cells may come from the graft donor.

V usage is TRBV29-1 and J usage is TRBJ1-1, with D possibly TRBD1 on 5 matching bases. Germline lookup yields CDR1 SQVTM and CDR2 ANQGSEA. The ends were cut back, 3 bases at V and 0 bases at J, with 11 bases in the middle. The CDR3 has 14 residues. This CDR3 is CSVEVPGLNTEAFF. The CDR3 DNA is TGCAGCGTTGAGGTTCCAGGGTTGAACACTGAAGCTTTCTTT.

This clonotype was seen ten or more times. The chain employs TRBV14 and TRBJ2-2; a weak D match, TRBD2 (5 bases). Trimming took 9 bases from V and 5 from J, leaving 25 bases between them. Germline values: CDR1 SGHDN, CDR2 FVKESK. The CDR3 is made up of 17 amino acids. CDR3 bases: TGTGCCAGTACGCGGGTCCCTCCCTCAGCTTCGACCGGGGAGCTGTTTTTT. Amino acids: CASTRVPPSASTGELFF.

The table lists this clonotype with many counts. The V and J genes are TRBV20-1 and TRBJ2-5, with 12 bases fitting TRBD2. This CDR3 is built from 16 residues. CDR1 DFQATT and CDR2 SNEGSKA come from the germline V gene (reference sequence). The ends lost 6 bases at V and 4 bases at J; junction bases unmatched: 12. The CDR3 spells CSALRLAGEWSETQYF. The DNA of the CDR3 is TGCAGTGCCCTCCGACTAGCGGGAGAGTGGTCAGAGACCCAGTACTTC.

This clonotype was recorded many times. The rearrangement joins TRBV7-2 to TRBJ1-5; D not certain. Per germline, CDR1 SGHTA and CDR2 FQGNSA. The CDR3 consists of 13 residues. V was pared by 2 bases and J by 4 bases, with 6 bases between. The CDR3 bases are TGTGCCAGCAGCTTATCGTGGAATCAGCCCCAGCATTTT. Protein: CASSLSWNQPQHF.

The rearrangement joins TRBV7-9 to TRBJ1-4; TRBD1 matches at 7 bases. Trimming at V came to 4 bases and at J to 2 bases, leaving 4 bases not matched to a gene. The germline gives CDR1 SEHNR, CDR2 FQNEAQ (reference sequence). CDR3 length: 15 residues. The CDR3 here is CASSSEQGTNEKLFF. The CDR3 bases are TGTGCCAGCAGCTCCGAACAGGGGACTAATGAAAAACTGTTTTTT.

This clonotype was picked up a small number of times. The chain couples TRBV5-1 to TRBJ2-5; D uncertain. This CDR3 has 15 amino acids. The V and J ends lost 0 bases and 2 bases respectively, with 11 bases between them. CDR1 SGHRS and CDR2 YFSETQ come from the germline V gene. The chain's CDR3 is CASSLASSRQETQYF. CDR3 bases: TGCGCCAGCAGCTTGGCGTCGTCCAGGCAAGAGACCCAGTACTTC.

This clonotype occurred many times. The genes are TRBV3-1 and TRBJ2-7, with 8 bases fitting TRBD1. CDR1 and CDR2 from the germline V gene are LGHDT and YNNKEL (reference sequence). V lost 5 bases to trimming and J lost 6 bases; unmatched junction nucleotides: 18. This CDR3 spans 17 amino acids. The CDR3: CASSTAETGDRICEQYF. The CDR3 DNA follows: TGTGCCAGCAGCACTGCGGAGACAGGGGATAGGATTTGCGAGCAGTACTTC.

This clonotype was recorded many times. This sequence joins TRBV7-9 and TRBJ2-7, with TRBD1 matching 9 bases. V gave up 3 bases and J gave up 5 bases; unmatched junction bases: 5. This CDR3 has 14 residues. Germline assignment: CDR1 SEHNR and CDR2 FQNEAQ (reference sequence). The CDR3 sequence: CASSFLDRGHEQYF. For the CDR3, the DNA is TGTGCCAGCAGCTTTCTGGACAGGGGCCACGAGCAGTACTTC.

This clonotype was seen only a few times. The chain's CDR3 is CSAAGVPNTGELFF. The DNA of the CDR3 is TGCAGTGCCGCGGGGGTCCCGAACACCGGGGAGCTGTTTTTT. J is TRBJ2-2 and V is TRBV20-1; 7 positions match TRBD2. J gave up 0 bases and V 6 bases, and 4 bases lay outside the gene matches. CDR1 and CDR2 from the germline V gene are DFQATT and SNEGSKA (reference sequence). This CDR3 comprises 14 residues.

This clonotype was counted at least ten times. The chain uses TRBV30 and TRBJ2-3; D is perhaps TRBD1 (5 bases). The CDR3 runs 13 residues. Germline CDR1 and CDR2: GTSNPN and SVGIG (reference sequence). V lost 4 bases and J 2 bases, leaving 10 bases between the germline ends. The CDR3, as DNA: TGTGCCTGGACAGGGATACTCACAGATACGCAGTATTTT. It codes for CAWTGILTDTQYF.

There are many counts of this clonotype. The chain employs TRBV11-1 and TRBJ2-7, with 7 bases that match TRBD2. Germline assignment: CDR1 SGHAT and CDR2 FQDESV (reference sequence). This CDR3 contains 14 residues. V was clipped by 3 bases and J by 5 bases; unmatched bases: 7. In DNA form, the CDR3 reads TGTGCCAGCAGCTTTCGCGGGAGTTGGAACGAGCAGTACTTC. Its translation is CASSFRGSWNEQYF.

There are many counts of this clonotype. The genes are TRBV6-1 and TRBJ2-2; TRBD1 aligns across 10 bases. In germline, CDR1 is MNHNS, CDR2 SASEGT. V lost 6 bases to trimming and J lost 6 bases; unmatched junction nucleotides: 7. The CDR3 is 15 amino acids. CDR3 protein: CASRAGTGVAGELFF. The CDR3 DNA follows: TGTGCCAGCAGAGCCGGGACAGGGGTGGCCGGGGAGCTGTTTTTT.

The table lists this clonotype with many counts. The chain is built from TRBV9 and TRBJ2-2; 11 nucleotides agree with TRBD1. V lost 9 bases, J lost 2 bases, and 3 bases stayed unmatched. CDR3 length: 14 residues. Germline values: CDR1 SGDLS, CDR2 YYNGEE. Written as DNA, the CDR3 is TGTGCCACCAGGACAGGGGGCAACACCGGGGAGCTGTTTTTT. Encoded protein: CATRTGGNTGELFF. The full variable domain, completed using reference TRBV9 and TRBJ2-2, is DSGVTQTPKHLITATGQRVTLRCSPRSGDLSVYWYQQSLDQGLQFLIQYYNGEERAKGNILERFSAQQFPDLHSELNLSSLELGDSALYFCATRTGGNTGELFFGEGSRLTVL.

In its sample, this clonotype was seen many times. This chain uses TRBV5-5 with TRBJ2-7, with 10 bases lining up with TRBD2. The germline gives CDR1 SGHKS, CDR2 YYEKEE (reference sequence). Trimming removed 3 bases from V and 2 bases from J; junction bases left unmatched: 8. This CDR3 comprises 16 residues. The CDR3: CASSSRTSGQPYEQYF. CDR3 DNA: TGTGCCAGCAGCTCCCGGACTAGCGGACAACCCTACGAGCAGTACTTC.

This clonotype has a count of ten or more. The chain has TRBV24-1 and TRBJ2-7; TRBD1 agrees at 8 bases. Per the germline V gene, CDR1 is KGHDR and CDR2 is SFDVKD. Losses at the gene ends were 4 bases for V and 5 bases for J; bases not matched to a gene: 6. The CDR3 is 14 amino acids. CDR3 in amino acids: CATSEQGDGNEQYF. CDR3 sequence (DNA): TGTGCCACCAGTGAACAGGGGGACGGCAACGAGCAGTACTTC.

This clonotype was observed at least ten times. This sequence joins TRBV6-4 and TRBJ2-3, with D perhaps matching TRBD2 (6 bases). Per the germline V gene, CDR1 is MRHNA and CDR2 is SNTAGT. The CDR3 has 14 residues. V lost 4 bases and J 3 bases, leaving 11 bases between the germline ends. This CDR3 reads CASSAGRETDTQYF. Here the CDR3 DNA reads TGTGCCAGCAGTGCAGGTCGGGAGACAGATACGCAGTATTTT.